The TCR beta chain described here comes from a study of early T cells in non-severe SARS-CoV-2 infection. The V gene's germline CDR1 is SGHDN and CDR2 FVKESK. This CDR3 spans 11 amino acids. The V end was cut by 5 bases, the J end by 10 bases, with 11 bases between. This clonotype has a count of ten or more. Individual cDNA molecules each received unique molecular identifiers attached to them. TCRdb called the 5' RACE reads again in MiXCR, with one record for every CDR3 protein. The profile shows 55,000 to 65,000 distinct CDR3 sequences, around 13% of them singletons. The clonotype comes from an adult who was a healthcare worker with PCR-confirmed SARS-CoV-2 infection or an uninfected control (not recorded which). Sequences were obtained from whole blood. The genes are TRBV14 and TRBJ1-1, with D perhaps matching TRBD1 (6 bases). The CDR3: CASSGGGLAFF. The CDR3 DNA sequence: TGTGCCAGCAGCGGCGGGGGCCTAGCTTTCTTT.